Included here is one TCR beta chain sequence, with context. The junction does not match germline at one end; this may be a read error. The identical CDR3 is also encoded by other nucleotide sequences in the sample. These data originate in a study of cytomegalovirus exposure and HLA in healthy donors. Germline CDR1 MNHNS, CDR2 SASEGT. This CDR3 has 13 residues. Vbeta (60) and Jbeta (13) primers were used in the PCR. Assay used: immunoSEQ multiplex PCR; TCRdb lists only in-frame clones, some missing. The data hold roughly 130,000 clones, with 75% to 85% observed a single time. This TCR was recovered from a man aged 40-49 years in good health and CMV-seronegative. The sequencing input was PBMCs. The chain uses TRBV6-1 and TRBJ1-1; tentatively, D is TRBD1 (6 bases). The CDR3 is CASSQGHNGEAFF. The CDR3 DNA sequence: TGTGCCAGCAGCCAGGGACACAATGGTGAAGCCTTCTTT.